Below, 23 T cell receptor beta chains from the same sample are listed, as sequenced in a study of blood T cells in healthy people across ages. The authors ran a second PCR of about 7 to 12 cycles using a sample-barcoded 5' primer and a J-beta primer mix. In TCRdb, the 5' RACE reads were re-called with MiXCR into one record per CDR3 protein. Among more than 700,000 distinct CDR3 sequences listed, about half were seen once. Material for sequencing was blood. Receptor source: an elderly man in good health.

The rearrangement links TRBV18 to TRBJ2-3; D might be TRBD1 (5 bases). Germline V CDR1 and CDR2: KGHSH, LQKENI. Between the trimmed V and J ends, which lost 5 bases and 2 bases, there was a span of 11 bases. CDR3 size: 14 residues. CDR3 region: CASSGAVLTDTQYF. In DNA, the CDR3 is TGTGCCAGCTCAGGGGCAGTTCTCACAGATACGCAGTATTTT.

This clonotype has a handful of counts. This chain connects TRBV7-2 to TRBJ2-1, with 7 bases aligning to TRBD2. Per the germline V gene, CDR1 is SGHTA and CDR2 is FQGNSA. Losses at the gene ends were 0 bases for V and 0 bases for J; bases not matched to a gene: 5. The CDR3 has 17 residues. The DNA of the CDR3 is TGTGCCAGCAGCTTAGCGTGGACTAGGAGCTCCTACAATGAGCAGTTCTTC. Its translation: CASSLAWTRSSYNEQFF. Looking up the rest from reference TRBV7-2 and TRBJ2-1 gives the full variable domain: GAGVSQSPSNKVTEKGKDVELRCDPISGHTALYWYRQSLGQGLEFLIYFQGNSAPDKSGLPSDRFSAERTGGSVSTLTIQRTQQEDSAVYLCASSLAWTRSSYNEQFFGPGTRLTVL.

This clonotype was detected a few times. The chain uses TRBV5-1 and TRBJ2-5; weak D call: TRBD2 (5 bases). The CDR3 is made up of 15 amino acids. From germline, CDR1 is SGHRS and CDR2 YFSETQ. Deletions cut 2 bases from V and 1 base from J, with 12 bases between. CDR3 region: CASSLGGVPQETQYF. CDR3 nucleotides: TGCGCCAGCAGCTTAGGAGGTGTCCCCCAAGAGACCCAGTACTTC.

The chain recombines TRBV7-2 with TRBJ2-1, with D perhaps matching TRBD1 (5 bases). Germline lookup yields CDR1 SGHTA and CDR2 FQGNSA. CDR3 size: 15 residues. The V and J ends lost 5 bases and 4 bases respectively, with 15 bases between them. CDR3 sequence reads: CASSTETATYNEQFF. CDR3 bases: TGTGCCAGCAGCACGGAGACAGCAACGTACAATGAGCAGTTCTTC.

Many counts were recorded for this clonotype. The rearrangement links TRBV20-1 to TRBJ2-3; D is unresolved. V dropped 6 bases and J dropped 0 bases, with 13 bases sitting between them. This CDR3 contains 14 residues. Germline CDR1 reads DFQATT; CDR2 reads SNEGSKA (reference sequence). CDR3 in amino acids: CSAPDFSSTDTQYF. The CDR3 DNA reads TGCAGTGCCCCCGACTTTTCTAGCACAGATACGCAGTATTTT.

The V and J genes are TRBV4-2 and TRBJ2-1; tentatively, D is TRBD1 (6 bases). Trimming stripped 2 bases from V and 3 bases from J, with 20 bases between. This CDR3 contains 18 residues. Germline V CDR1 and CDR2: LGHNA, YNFKEQ. The DNA of the CDR3 is TGTGCCAGCAGCCAAAATGACAGGCGCGCTACCTTCTACAATGAGCAGTTCTTC. Translating it yields CASSQNDRRATFYNEQFF.

This CDR3 is CSARRTGGNTEAFF. In DNA, the CDR3 is TGCAGTGCTAGGCGGACAGGGGGGAACACTGAAGCTTTCTTT. V and J are TRBV20-1 and TRBJ1-1; 10 bases fit TRBD1. The CDR3 is 14 residues long. Trimming at V came to 3 bases and at J to 1 base, leaving 2 bases not matched to a gene. Germline assignment: CDR1 DFQATT and CDR2 SNEGSKA (reference sequence).

The chain employs TRBV29-1 and TRBJ2-7; 9 bases map to TRBD2. Germline values: CDR1 SQVTM, CDR2 ANQGSEA. Trimming took 6 bases from V and 6 from J; bases not matched to a gene: 9. The CDR3 totals 13 residues. The CDR3 loop reads CSVLSGGPSEQYF. CDR3 nucleotide sequence: TGCAGCGTCCTGAGCGGGGGGCCCTCCGAGCAGTACTTC.

In this sample, this clonotype turned up a few times. The chain recombines TRBV11-2 with TRBJ2-5, with 8 bases matching TRBD2. The CDR3 consists of 15 residues. Per the germline V gene, CDR1 is SGHAT and CDR2 is FQNNGV. Trimming cost V 3 bases and J 5 bases; bases outside gene matches: 8. CDR3 region: CASSLEAGGGETQYF. The CDR3 DNA reads as TGTGCCAGCAGCTTGGAGGCGGGAGGAGGGGAGACCCAGTACTTC.

The J gene is TRBJ1-4, the V gene TRBV6-5; tentatively, D is TRBD1 (5 bases). Germline V gives CDR1 MNHEY, CDR2 SVGAGI. V was shortened by 0 bases and J by 7 bases, with 21 bases between the two germline ends. This CDR3 has 18 amino acids. The CDR3 nucleotides are TGTGCCAGCAGTTACTCGTCCAATGGTGGGGGGTCTACTGAAAAACTGTTTTTT. It encodes CASSYSSNGGGSTEKLFF.

V usage is TRBV19 and J usage is TRBJ2-7, with D maybe TRBD1 (5 bases). CDR3 length equals 14 residues. With 8 bases removed from V and 1 base from J, the gap between germline ends came to 15 bases. Germline V gene data show CDR1 as LNHDA and CDR2 as SQIVND (reference sequence). CDR3 amino acids: CASRQTQTSYEQYF. CDR3 DNA sequence: TGTGCCAGTCGACAGACACAAACTTCCTACGAGCAGTACTTC.

The rearrangement joins TRBV4-3 to TRBJ2-2, with TRBD2 matching over 10 bases. V gave up 4 bases and J gave up 0 bases; unmatched junction bases: 14. This CDR3 has 20 amino acids. Germline loops: CDR1 LGHNA, CDR2 YSLEER. The CDR3 sequence: CASSRRGGLATVPNTGELFF. CDR3 sequence (DNA): TGCGCCAGCAGCCGTCGCGGGGGACTAGCGACAGTACCGAACACCGGGGAGCTGTTTTTT.

This clonotype was seen a handful of times. The genes are TRBV20-1 and TRBJ1-5; 9 nucleotides align to TRBD1. Per the germline V gene, CDR1 is DFQATT and CDR2 is SNEGSKA (reference sequence). The CDR3 loop spans 14 amino acids. V was clipped by 3 bases and J by 2 bases; unmatched bases: 2. CDR3 DNA: TGCAGTGCTAGGAGGACAGGGGGCAATCAGCCCCAGCATTTT. It is translated as CSARRTGGNQPQHF.

There are many counts of this clonotype. The gene calls are TRBV11-1 and TRBJ2-7; D unclear. CDR1 and CDR2 (germline): SGHAT, FQDESV (reference sequence). The V and J ends lost 2 bases and 3 bases respectively, with 8 bases between them. This CDR3 spans 13 amino acids. The CDR3 coding sequence is TGTGCCAGCAGCTTACTGATGAACTACGAGCAGTACTTC. Its protein is CASSLLMNYEQYF.

This clonotype was recorded at least ten times. The chain couples TRBV10-3 to TRBJ2-1, with 10 bases lining up with TRBD1. V lost 9 bases, J lost 7 bases, and 9 bases stayed unmatched. Germline V gives CDR1 ENHRY, CDR2 SYGVKD. The CDR3 covers 14 residues. In DNA, the CDR3 is TGTGCCATTACTCCGGGACAGGGGTCGAATGAGCAGTTCTTC. Its translation: CAITPGQGSNEQFF.

CDR3 DNA sequence: TGTGCCTGGAGTGTAGGACTCCCGACGAGCACAGATACGCAGTATTTT. Its protein product is CAWSVGLPTSTDTQYF. The rearrangement uses TRBV30 and TRBJ2-3, with a possible D match to TRBD2 (5 bases). The CDR3 is 16 residues long. Germline V lookup: CDR1 GTSNPN, CDR2 SVGIG (reference sequence). Trimming shortened V by 0 bases and J by 0 bases, and 13 bases separated the two germline ends.

The chain employs TRBV11-3 and TRBJ2-1; D remains ambiguous. Trimming took off 1 base at V and 8 bases at J, with 6 bases between the two ends. The germline gives CDR1 SGHNT, CDR2 YENEEA. The CDR3 sequence is 12 residues long. The CDR3 nucleotides read TGTGCCAGCAGCTTAGTTCCCCATGAGCAGTTCTTC. This gives the protein CASSLVPHEQFF.

The rearrangement links TRBV7-2 to TRBJ2-1; 7 bases align to TRBD2. The germline gives CDR1 SGHTA, CDR2 FQGNSA. This CDR3 comprises 16 residues. V shed 6 bases, J shed 13 bases, and the junction held 21 bases outside the gene matches. The CDR3 spells CASSFRLAYRSLEQFF. In nucleotides, the CDR3 is TGTGCCAGCAGTTTCCGACTAGCTTATCGTAGTTTGGAACAGTTCTTC.

This sequence joins TRBV5-4 and TRBJ2-6, with 7 bases identical to TRBD1. The J segment lost 2 bases and the V segment lost 4 bases, leaving 6 bases of the junction unmatched. CDR1 is SGHNT, CDR2 YYREEE, per germline (reference sequence). This CDR3 comprises 16 residues. The CDR3 sequence: CASSKKTGTGANVLTF. CDR3 coding DNA: TGTGCCAGCAGCAAAAAGACAGGGACTGGGGCCAACGTCCTGACTTTC.

Many counts were recorded for this clonotype. This rearrangement joins TRBV12-3 or TRBV12-4 to TRBJ2-3; D gene ambiguous. The V and J ends lost 6 bases and 4 bases respectively, with 5 bases between them. There are 11 residues in the CDR3. Here the CDR3 reads CASRGSDTQYF. CDR3 nucleotide sequence: TGTGCCAGCAGAGGGTCAGATACGCAGTATTTT.

This clonotype was counted a few times. The CDR3 loop is CASSFLLAGIADTQYF. The CDR3 region has the DNA TGTGCCAGCAGTTTCTTGCTAGCGGGAATAGCAGATACGCAGTATTTT. The gene calls are TRBV12-3 or TRBV12-4 and TRBJ2-3; TRBD2 matches at 9 bases. This CDR3 is built from 16 residues. Germline trimming cut 3 bases from V and 4 bases from J; bases unmatched to any gene: 8.

The chain employs TRBV20-1 and TRBJ2-1; 11 bases are a match to TRBD1. CDR1 and CDR2 (germline): DFQATT, SNEGSKA (reference sequence). Trimming at V came to 5 bases and at J to 7 bases, leaving 10 bases not matched to a gene. The CDR3 totals 15 residues. The CDR3: CSARGDRGERNEQFF. CDR3 nucleotides: TGCAGTGCTCGGGGGGACAGGGGGGAAAGGAATGAGCAGTTCTTC.

This sequence joins TRBV5-1 and TRBJ2-1; D remains unclear. The end of the DNA aligns better with TRBJ2-7, so the J call may be wrong. Germline CDR1 is SGHRS and CDR2 is YFSETQ. The CDR3 is made up of 15 amino acids. The CDR3 bases are TGCGCCAGCAGGCAGTCGTCGGTCTCCTACAATGAGCAGTACTTC. It translates to CASRQSSVSYNEQYF.